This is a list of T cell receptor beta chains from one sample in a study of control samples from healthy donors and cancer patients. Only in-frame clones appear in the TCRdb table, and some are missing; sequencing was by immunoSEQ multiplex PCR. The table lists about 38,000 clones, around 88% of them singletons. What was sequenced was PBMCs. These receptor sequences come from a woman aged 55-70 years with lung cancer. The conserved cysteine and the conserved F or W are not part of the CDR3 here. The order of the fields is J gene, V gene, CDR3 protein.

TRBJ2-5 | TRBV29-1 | SVEVAGGGETQY
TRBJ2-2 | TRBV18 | ASTSTDRANTGELF
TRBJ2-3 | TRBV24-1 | ATSDFVSGTDTQY
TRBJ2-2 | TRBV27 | ASSWTGNTGELF
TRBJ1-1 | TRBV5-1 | ASSLGQVHTEAF
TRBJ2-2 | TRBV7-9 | ASSLVPGAGELF
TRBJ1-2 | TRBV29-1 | SSREGYGYT
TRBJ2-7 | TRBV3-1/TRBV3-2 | ASKDRDSEQY
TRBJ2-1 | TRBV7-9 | ASSLVLLEQF
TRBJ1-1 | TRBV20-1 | SASQAAEAF
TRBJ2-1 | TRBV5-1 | ASSFSNEQF
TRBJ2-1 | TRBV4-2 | ASSQETSRYNEQF
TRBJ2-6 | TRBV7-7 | ASSLGIQGGAGANVLT
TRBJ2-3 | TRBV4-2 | ASSQEARPTTDTQY
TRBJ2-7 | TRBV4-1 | ASTMTGAYEQY
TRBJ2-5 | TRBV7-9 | ASSLEGLLWY
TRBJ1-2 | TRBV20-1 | SASLVNYGYT
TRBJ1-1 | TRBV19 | ASRVDRMRNTEAF
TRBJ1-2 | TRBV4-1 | ASSQGQNSNYGYT
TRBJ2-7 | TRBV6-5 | ASSYTSGGPYEQY
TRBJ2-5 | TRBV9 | ASTIGGGPETQY
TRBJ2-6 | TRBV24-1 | ATSDSGRGGANVLT
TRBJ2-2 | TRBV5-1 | ASSFRDRGAGELF
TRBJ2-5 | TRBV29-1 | SVIIGIQETQY
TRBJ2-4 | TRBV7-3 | ASSLGPLRKGNIQY
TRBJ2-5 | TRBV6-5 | ASSPGTFQETQY
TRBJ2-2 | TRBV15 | ATSRDGALTGELF
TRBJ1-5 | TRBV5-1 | ASSGDDRPNQPQH
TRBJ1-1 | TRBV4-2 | ASSQDIAVLNTEAF
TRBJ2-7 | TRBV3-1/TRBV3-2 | ASSQSGGVSSYEQY
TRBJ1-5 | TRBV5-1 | ASSLAGQMDQPQH